Listed below are T cell receptor beta chains from one sample, sequenced in a study of regulatory T cells in long-lasting Graves disease. Via MiXCR, TCRdb re-called the multiplex PCR reads, giving one row per CDR3 protein. The profile shows around 250,000 distinct CDR3 sequences, around 20% of them singletons. The input for sequencing was peripheral blood mononuclear cells (PBMCs), taken at new diagnosis, from a patient treated with antithyroid drugs. The receptors originated from a female donor with Graves disease. Each CDR3 is given with its conserved first and last residue. D genes are given only for firm matches. Some rows mark clone size as missing; the rest say once, few, many or name a class of expanded clone.

size | J | V | D | DNA | CDR3
many | TRBJ2-7 | TRBV5-4 | TRBD1 | TGTGCCAGCAGCCAGGGACAGGCCACCTACGAGCAGTACTTC | CASSQGQATYEQYF
many | TRBJ1-5 | TRBV6-5 | - | TGTGCCAGCAGTTCCGGACGGTTTCGGAATCAGCCCCAGCATTTT | CASSSGRFRNQPQHF
many | TRBJ2-1 | TRBV5-1 | - | TGCGCCTGCAGCCCATTAAATGGGTATGAGCAGTTCTTC | CACSPLNGYEQFF
many | TRBJ2-2 | TRBV4-2 | - | TGTGCCAGCAGCCAGGCATCTGGGGGGACCGGGGAGCTGTTTTTT | CASSQASGGTGELFF
many | TRBJ2-3 | TRBV4-2 | - | TGTGCCAGCAGCCAAGCACAGGGGACTAGCACAGATACGCAGTATTTT | CASSQAQGTSTDTQYF
few | TRBJ1-2 | TRBV29-1 | TRBD1 | TGCAGCGTTGGAAGGACAGGGGCAAATTATGGCTACACCTTC | CSVGRTGANYGYTF
many | TRBJ1-1 | TRBV28 | - | TGTGCCAGCAGTTTGCCACAGAATACTGAAGCTTTCTTT | CASSLPQNTEAFF
- | TRBJ1-5 | TRBV10-3 | - | TGTGCCATCAGTGACACGGAGTTGGAGCCCCAGCATTTT | CAISDTELEPQHF
- | TRBJ1-2 | TRBV19 | - | TGTGCCACCCGCTGGGGGGCCCCCTATGGCTACACCTTC | CATRWGAPYGYTF
- | TRBJ1-5 | TRBV2 | TRBD1 | TGTGCCAGCAGTGACACAGGGGGCGCGGGCAATCAGCCCCAGCATTTT | CASSDTGGAGNQPQHF
- | TRBJ2-3 | TRBV10-2 | - | TGCGCCAGCAGTGAGTCCAGGGTTCTGACTACGCAGTATTTT | CASSESRVLTTQYF
many | TRBJ1-5 | TRBV28 | - | TGTGCCAGCAGTTTAGTCGGGAATCAGCCCCAGCATTTT | CASSLVGNQPQHF
many | TRBJ2-1 | TRBV7-2 | - | TGTGCCAGCAGCTTAGCGGGAAATTACAATGAGCAGTTCTTC | CASSLAGNYNEQFF
many | TRBJ1-1 | TRBV12-5 | - | TGTGCTAGTGGAAAAGATTTGGGGGGCGCGTACACTGAAGCTTTCTTT | CASGKDLGGAYTEAFF
many | TRBJ2-1 | TRBV5-1 | - | TGCGCCAGCAGCTTTAGTTTGGGGGTGTCCCACAATGAGCAGTTCTTC | CASSFSLGVSHNEQFF
- | TRBJ1-5 | TRBV4-1 | - | TGCGCCAGCAGCCAAGATTGGGGAAGGGACTTCCATCAGCCCCAGCATTTT | CASSQDWGRDFHQPQHF
- | TRBJ1-2 | TRBV19 | - | TGTGCCAGTAGTAAGTCGCGGGAGGCTAACTATGGCTACACCTTC | CASSKSREANYGYTF
many | TRBJ1-4 | TRBV7-2 | - | TGTGCCAGCAGCCCCACCAATGAAAAACTGTTTTTT | CASSPTNEKLFF
- | TRBJ1-6 | TRBV12-3/TRBV12-4 | - | TGTGCCAGCCGGACCGGGGGATCCTCACCCCTCCACTTT | CASRTGGSSPLHF
many | TRBJ1-2 | TRBV28 | TRBD1 | TGTGCCAGCATCAGGACAGGGATCAACTATGGCTACACCTTC | CASIRTGINYGYTF
many | TRBJ2-1 | TRBV7-3 | - | TGTGCCAGCAGCTTAGGGGTTGGGAATGAGCAGTTCTTC | CASSLGVGNEQFF
many | TRBJ2-1 | TRBV7-2 | - | TGTGCCAGCAGCTTCTTTGGGGGTGAGCAGTTCTTC | CASSFFGGEQFF
many | TRBJ2-7 | TRBV5-1 | - | TGCGCCAGCAGCTTGTCCCTGAGTTCCTACGAGCAGTACTTC | CASSLSLSSYEQYF
many | TRBJ2-7 | TRBV28 | - | TGTGCCAGCAGTTCCGCCCAGGGGGGGACCTACGAGCAGTACTTC | CASSSAQGGTYEQYF
many | TRBJ2-7 | TRBV19 | - | TGTGCCAGTAGTGGGGACTCCCTCTACGAGCAGTACTTC | CASSGDSLYEQYF
many | TRBJ2-1 | TRBV5-4 | - | TGTGCCAGCAGCTTGACAGCGAGGGATGAGCAGTTCTTC | CASSLTARDEQFF
many | TRBJ1-1 | TRBV12-3/TRBV12-4 | TRBD1 | TGTGCCAGCACGCGGACAGGCATGAACACTGAAGCTTTCTTT | CASTRTGMNTEAFF
many | TRBJ2-6 | TRBV7-2 | - | TGTGCCAGCAGGGGGTCTGGGGCCAACGTCCTGACTTTC | CASRGSGANVLTF
many | TRBJ2-2 | TRBV6-1 | - | TGTGCCAGCAGTCGTGCGGAGGAGCTGTTTTTT | CASSRAEELFF
- | TRBJ1-5 | TRBV15 | - | TGTGCCACCAGCAGAGCAGGGCAGGGCAATAGCAATCAGCCCCAGCATTTT | CATSRAGQGNSNQPQHF
few | TRBJ2-3 | TRBV20-1 | TRBD2 | TGCAGTGCTAGAGCCTTGGGGGCGGGGGGGGGAGATACGCAGTATTTT | CSARALGAGGGDTQYF
few | TRBJ2-3 | TRBV19 | - | TGTGCCAGTAGTATAGACTCAGGGGCAGGGGTTACAGATACGCAGTATTTT | CASSIDSGAGVTDTQYF
- | TRBJ2-3 | TRBV4-1 | TRBD2 | TGCGCCAGCAGCCAGGAACTTTCTAGCGGGAGCGCCACAGATACGCAGTATTTT | CASSQELSSGSATDTQYF
few | TRBJ2-2 | TRBV4-3 | TRBD1 | TGCGCCAGCAGCCCGACAGGGGTAATCCCCGGGGAGCTGTTTTTT | CASSPTGVIPGELFF
- | TRBJ1-1 | TRBV10-2 | - | TGCGCCATCCGGACATCAGGAGGGGACACTGAAGCTTTCTTT | CAIRTSGGDTEAFF
- | TRBJ2-1 | TRBV10-3 | - | TGTGCCATCAGTGAGTTAGGGAACAATGAGCAGTTCTTC | CAISELGNNEQFF
many | TRBJ2-2 | TRBV6-2/TRBV6-3 | TRBD1 | TGTGCCAGCAAGGACAGGGGGCGCCCCGGGGAGCTGTTTTTT | CASKDRGRPGELFF
- | TRBJ2-5 | TRBV7-9 | - | TGTGCCAGCAGCTCCGACAGCCAGGGGGGGACCCAGTACTTC | CASSSDSQGGTQYF
few | TRBJ1-1 | TRBV6-9 | - | TGTGCCAGCAGTTACCCCGGGACACGGAACACTGAAGCTTTCTTT | CASSYPGTRNTEAFF
- | TRBJ1-1 | TRBV20-1 | - | TGCAGTGCTAGTGGGGGGAATACTGAAGCTTTCTTT | CSASGGNTEAFF
- | TRBJ1-1 | TRBV12-3/TRBV12-4 | - | TGTGCCAGCAGTTTTAACTTAGACACTGAAGCTTTCTTT | CASSFNLDTEAFF
many | TRBJ2-7 | TRBV6-1 | TRBD1 | TGTGCCAGCAGCCATCCCCGACCGGGACAGGGCTCCTACGAGCAGTACTTC | CASSHPRPGQGSYEQYF
- | TRBJ1-1 | TRBV27 | - | TGTGCCAGCATTCCAACCGGGGACACTGAAGCTTTCTTT | CASIPTGDTEAFF
many | TRBJ2-7 | TRBV18 | TRBD2 | TGTGCCAGCTCACCAAAGGGACGACTAGCGGCTACCTACGAGCAGTACTTC | CASSPKGRLAATYEQYF
many | TRBJ1-1 | TRBV5-4 | TRBD1 | TGTGCCAGCAGCTTGGGGACAGGTGGGCCCTCCACTGAAGCTTTCTTT | CASSLGTGGPSTEAFF
many | TRBJ2-3 | TRBV6-2/TRBV6-3 | TRBD1 | TGTGCCAGCAGTTACCACTTGACAGGGGGCGCGCGGGGAGATACGCAGTATTTT | CASSYHLTGGARGDTQYF
- | TRBJ2-1 | TRBV20-1 | TRBD2 | TGCAGTGCTATAGGCGGGAGAGGATCCTACAATGAGCAGTTCTTC | CSAIGGRGSYNEQFF
many | TRBJ2-1 | TRBV7-3 | - | TGTGCCAGCAGCTGGGGACTTACGCGGGGCGATGAGCAGTTCTTC | CASSWGLTRGDEQFF
many | TRBJ2-3 | TRBV7-3 | - | TGTGCCAGCACCCCCAGTCCAGCAGATACGCAGTATTTT | CASTPSPADTQYF
many | TRBJ2-1 | TRBV10-1 | TRBD1 | TGCGCCAGCAGTGAGCGGACAGGGGTTAATGAGCAGTTCTTC | CASSERTGVNEQFF
few | TRBJ2-2 | TRBV6-5 | - | TGTGCCAGCAGTTACTCTAAGTATCACCCACAGAACACCGGGGAGCTGTTTTTT | CASSYSKYHPQNTGELFF
- | TRBJ2-3 | TRBV6-2/TRBV6-3 | - | TGTGCCAGCAGCGATCTAGCCATCACAGATACGCAGTATTTT | CASSDLAITDTQYF
- | TRBJ2-2 | TRBV5-1 | - | TGCGCCAGCAGCTTGGTCGGGGCCCCCGGGGAGCTGTTTTTT | CASSLVGAPGELFF
many | TRBJ2-2 | TRBV7-3 | - | TGTGCCAGCAGACCTGACGGAGTGGGCCTTTATAACACCGGGGAGCTGTTTTTT | CASRPDGVGLYNTGELFF